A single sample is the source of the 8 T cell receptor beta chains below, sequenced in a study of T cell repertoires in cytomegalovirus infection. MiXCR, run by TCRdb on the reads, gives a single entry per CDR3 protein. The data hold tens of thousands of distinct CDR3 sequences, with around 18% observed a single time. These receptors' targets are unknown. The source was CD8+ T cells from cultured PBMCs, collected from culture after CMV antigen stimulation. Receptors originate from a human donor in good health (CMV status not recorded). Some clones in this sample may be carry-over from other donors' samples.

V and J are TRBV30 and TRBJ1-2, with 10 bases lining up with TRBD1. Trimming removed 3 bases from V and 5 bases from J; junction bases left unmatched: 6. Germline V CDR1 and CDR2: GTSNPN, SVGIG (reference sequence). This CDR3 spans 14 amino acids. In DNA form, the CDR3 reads TGTGCCTGGAGCCCGGGACAGGGGATTTATGGCTACACCTTC. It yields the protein CAWSPGQGIYGYTF.

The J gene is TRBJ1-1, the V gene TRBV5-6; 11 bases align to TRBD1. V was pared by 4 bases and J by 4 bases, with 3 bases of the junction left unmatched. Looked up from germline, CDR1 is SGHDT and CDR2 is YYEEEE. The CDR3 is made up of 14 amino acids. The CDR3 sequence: CASSPGTGGTEAFF. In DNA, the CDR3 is TGTGCCAGCAGCCCGGGGACAGGGGGCACTGAAGCTTTCTTT.

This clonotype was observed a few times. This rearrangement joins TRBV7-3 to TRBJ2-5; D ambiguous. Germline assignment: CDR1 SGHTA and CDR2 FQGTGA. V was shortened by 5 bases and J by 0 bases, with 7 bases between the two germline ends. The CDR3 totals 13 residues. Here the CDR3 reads CASSPRDQETQYF. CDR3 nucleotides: TGTGCCAGCAGCCCCCGGGACCAAGAGACCCAGTACTTC.

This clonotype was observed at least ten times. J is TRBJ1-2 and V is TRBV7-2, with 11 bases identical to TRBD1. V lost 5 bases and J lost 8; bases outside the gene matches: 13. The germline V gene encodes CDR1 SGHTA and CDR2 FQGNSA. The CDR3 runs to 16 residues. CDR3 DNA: TGTGCCAGCAGCCTCGTTAAGGACAGGGGGCAGACGGGCTACACCTTC. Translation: CASSLVKDRGQTGYTF.

The CDR3 nucleotides read TGTGCCAGCAGTTATTTGACCGGGACAGGGGTCCACGAGCAGTACTTC. It codes for CASSYLTGTGVHEQYF. The genes are TRBV6-8 and TRBJ2-7, with 10 bases aligning to TRBD1. CDR3 length equals 16 residues. Germline values: CDR1 MNHGY, CDR2 SAAAGT. V dropped 3 bases and J dropped 5; count of bases not matched to a gene: 10.

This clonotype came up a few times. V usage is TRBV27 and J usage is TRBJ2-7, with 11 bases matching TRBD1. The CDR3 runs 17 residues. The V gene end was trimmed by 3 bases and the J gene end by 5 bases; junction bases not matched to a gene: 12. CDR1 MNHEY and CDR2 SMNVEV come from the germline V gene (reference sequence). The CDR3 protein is CASSFQHTDRGLDEQYF. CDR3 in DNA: TGTGCCAGCAGTTTCCAACACACGGACAGGGGGCTCGACGAGCAGTACTTC.

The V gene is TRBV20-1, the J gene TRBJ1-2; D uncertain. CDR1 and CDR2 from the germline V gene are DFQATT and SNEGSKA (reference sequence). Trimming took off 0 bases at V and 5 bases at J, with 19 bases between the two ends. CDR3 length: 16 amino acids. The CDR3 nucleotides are TGCAGTGCTAGAGATAGTCTGCATTCCGGGAAGTATGGCTACACCTTC. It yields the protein CSARDSLHSGKYGYTF.

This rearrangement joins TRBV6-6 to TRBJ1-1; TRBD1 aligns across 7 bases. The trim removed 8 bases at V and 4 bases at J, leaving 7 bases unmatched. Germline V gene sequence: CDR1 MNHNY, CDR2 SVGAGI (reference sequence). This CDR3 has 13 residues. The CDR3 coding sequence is TGTGCCAGCTGGGGATCAGGGGGCACTGAAGCTTTCTTT. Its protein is CASWGSGGTEAFF.